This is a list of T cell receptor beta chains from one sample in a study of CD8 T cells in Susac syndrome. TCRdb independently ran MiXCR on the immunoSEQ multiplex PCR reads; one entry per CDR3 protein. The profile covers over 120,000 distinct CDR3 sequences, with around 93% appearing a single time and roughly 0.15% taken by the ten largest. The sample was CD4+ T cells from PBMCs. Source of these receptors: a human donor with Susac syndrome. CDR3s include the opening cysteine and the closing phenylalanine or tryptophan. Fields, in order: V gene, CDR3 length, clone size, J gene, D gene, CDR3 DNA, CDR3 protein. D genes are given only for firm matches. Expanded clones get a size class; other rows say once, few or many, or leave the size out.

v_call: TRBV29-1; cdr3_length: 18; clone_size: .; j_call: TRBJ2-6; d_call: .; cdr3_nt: TGCAGCGTTCTCATGCGGCAGGCTCCTAGTTCTGGGGCCAACGTCCTGACTTTC; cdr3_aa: CSVLMRQAPSSGANVLTF
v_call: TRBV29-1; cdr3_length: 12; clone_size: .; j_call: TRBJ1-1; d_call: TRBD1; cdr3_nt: TGCAGCGCCAACAGGGGAAAGACTGAAGCTTTCTTT; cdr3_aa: CSANRGKTEAFF
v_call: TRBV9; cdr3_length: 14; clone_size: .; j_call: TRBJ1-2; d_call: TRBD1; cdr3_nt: TGTGCCAGCAGCGTAGGGCAGGGGGACTCTGGCTACACCTTC; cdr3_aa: CASSVGQGDSGYTF
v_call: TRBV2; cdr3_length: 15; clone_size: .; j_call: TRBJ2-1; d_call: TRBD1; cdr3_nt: TGTGCCAGCAGTCCGACAGGGGGGGAATACAATGAGCAGTTCTTC; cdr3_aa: CASSPTGGEYNEQFF
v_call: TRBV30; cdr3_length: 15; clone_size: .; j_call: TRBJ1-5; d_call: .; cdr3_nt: TGTGCCTGGAGTGTACGGACACAGGCAAATCAGCCCCAGCATTTT; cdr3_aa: CAWSVRTQANQPQHF
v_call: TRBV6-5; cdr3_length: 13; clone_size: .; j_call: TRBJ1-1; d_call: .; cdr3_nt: TGTGCCAGCACCAGGGGAGGGAACACTGAAGCTTTCTTT; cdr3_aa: CASTRGGNTEAFF
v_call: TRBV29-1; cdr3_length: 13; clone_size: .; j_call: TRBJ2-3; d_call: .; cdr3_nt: TGCAGCGTTGAGTTAGGGGGGACAGATACGCAGTATTTT; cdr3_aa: CSVELGGTDTQYF
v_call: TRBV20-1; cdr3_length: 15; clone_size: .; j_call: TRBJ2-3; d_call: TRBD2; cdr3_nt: TGCAGTGCTAGAGGACTAGCGGAGTACACAGATACGCAGTATTTT; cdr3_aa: CSARGLAEYTDTQYF
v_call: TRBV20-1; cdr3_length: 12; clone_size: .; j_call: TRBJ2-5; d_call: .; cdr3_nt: TGCAGTGCTCACCGGGACGACGAGACCCAGTACTTC; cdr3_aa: CSAHRDDETQYF
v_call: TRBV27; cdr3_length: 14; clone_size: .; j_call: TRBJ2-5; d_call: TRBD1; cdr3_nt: TGTGCCAGCAGTTTTAGACAGGGAGCAGAGACCCAGTACTTC; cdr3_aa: CASSFRQGAETQYF
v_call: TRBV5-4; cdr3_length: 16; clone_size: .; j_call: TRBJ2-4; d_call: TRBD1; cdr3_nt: TGTGCCAGCAGCTTGGTGGGACAGTTCCCCAAAAACATTCAGTACTTC; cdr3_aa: CASSLVGQFPKNIQYF
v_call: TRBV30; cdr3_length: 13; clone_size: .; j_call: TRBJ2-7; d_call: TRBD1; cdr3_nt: TGTGCCTGGAGTGCGGACAGGGCCTACGAGCAGTACTTC; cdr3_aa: CAWSADRAYEQYF
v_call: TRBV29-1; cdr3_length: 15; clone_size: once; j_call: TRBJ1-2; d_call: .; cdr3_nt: TGCAGCGTTGAATTTTCGGGGGCGCGGGGCTATGGCTACACCTTC; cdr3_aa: CSVEFSGARGYGYTF
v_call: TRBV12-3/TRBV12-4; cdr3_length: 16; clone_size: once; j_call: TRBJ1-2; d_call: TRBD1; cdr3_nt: TGTGCCAGCAGTTTAAGGGGGACAGGGGGATCCTATGGCTACACCTTC; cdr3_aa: CASSLRGTGGSYGYTF
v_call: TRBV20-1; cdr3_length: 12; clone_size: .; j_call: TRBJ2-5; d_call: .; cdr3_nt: TGCAGTGCCTTAACGGATAGAGAGACCCAGTACTTC; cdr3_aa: CSALTDRETQYF
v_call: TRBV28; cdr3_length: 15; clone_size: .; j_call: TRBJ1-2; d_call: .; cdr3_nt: TGTGCCAGCACCGGTGGGACTCAGGAACCTTATGGCTACACCTTC; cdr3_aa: CASTGGTQEPYGYTF
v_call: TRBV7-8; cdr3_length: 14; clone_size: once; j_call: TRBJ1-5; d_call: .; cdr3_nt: TGTGCCAGCAGCTTAGAGGGGACACGGCAGCCCCAGCATTTT; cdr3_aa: CASSLEGTRQPQHF
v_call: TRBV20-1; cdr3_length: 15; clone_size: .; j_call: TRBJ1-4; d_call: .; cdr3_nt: TGCAGTGCTAGAGATTTGGGACTTGGAAATGAAAAACTGTTTTTT; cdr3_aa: CSARDLGLGNEKLFF
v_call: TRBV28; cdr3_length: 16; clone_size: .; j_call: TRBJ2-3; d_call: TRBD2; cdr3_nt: TGTGCCAGCAGTCGACTAGCGGGGGGATTGAAGAATACGCAGTATTTT; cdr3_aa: CASSRLAGGLKNTQYF
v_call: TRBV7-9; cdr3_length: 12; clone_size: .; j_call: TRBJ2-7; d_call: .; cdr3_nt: TGTGCCAGCAGCTTAGAGTACTACGAGCAGTACTTC; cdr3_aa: CASSLEYYEQYF
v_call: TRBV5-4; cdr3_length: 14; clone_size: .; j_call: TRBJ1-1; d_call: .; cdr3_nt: TGTGCCAGCAGCGCGACGGACAGGAACACTGAAGCTTTCTTT; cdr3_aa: CASSATDRNTEAFF
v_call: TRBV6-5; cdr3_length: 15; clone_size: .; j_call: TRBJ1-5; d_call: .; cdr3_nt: TGTGCCAGCAGTCGTCTGGGGGGGCCTGATCAGCCCCAGCATTTT; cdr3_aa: CASSRLGGPDQPQHF
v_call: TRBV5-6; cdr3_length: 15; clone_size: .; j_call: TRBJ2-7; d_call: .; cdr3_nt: TGTGCCAGCAGCTTGGATGGCGGAAACTCCTACGAGCAGTACTTC; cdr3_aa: CASSLDGGNSYEQYF
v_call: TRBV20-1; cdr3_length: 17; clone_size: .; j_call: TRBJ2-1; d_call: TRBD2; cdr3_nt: TGCAGTGCTAGAGATGATTTGGGACTAGCGACATACAATGAGCAGTTCTTC; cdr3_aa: CSARDDLGLATYNEQFF
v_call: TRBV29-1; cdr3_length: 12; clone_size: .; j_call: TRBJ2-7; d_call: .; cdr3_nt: TGCAGCGGAATGGGGCTAGCCTACGAGCAGTACTTC; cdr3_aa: CSGMGLAYEQYF
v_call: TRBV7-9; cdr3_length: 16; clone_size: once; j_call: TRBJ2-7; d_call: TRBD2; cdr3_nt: TGTGCCAGCAGCTCCGGGACTAGCGGGCCGATCTACGAGCAGTACTTC; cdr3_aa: CASSSGTSGPIYEQYF
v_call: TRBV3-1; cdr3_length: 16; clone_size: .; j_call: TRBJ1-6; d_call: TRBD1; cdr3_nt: TGTGCCAGCAGCCGCACCGGGACAGTCGAGAATTCACCCCTCCACTTT; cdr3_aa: CASSRTGTVENSPLHF
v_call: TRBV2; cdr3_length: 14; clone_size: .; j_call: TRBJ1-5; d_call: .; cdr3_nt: TGTGCCAGCAGTTATGGGCCAGGGAATCAGCCCCAGCATTTT; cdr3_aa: CASSYGPGNQPQHF
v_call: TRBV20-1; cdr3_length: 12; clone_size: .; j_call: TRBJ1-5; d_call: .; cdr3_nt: TGCAGTGCTAGGGGAAACAATCAGCCCCAGCATTTT; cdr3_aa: CSARGNNQPQHF
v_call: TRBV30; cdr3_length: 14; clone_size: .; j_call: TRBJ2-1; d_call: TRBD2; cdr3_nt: TGTGCCTGGATTAGAAGCGGGAGATTGGGTGAGCAGTTCTTC; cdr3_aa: CAWIRSGRLGEQFF
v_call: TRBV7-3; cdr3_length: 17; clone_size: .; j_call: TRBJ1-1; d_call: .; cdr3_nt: TGTGCCAGCAGCCAAAGGCCCCTTAACAACCCAAACACTGAAGCTTTCTTT; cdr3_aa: CASSQRPLNNPNTEAFF
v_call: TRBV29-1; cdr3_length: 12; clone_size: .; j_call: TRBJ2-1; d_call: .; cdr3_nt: TGCGCGGGGCTAGGGGATACAATAGGGGAGTTCTTC; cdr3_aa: CAGLGDTIGEFF
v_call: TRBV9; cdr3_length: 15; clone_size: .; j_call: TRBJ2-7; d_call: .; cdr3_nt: TGTGCCAGCAGCGTACGGGGTGAGGGGGTCTACGAGCAGTACTTC; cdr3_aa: CASSVRGEGVYEQYF
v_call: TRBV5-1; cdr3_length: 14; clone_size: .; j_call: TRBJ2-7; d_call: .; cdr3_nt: TGCGCCAGCAGCTTCACGAACCCACCCTACGAGCAGTACTTC; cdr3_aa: CASSFTNPPYEQYF
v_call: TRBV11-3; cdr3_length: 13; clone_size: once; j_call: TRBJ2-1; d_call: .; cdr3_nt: TGTGCCAGCAGCAATGGACTAAACAATGAGCAGTTCTTC; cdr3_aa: CASSNGLNNEQFF
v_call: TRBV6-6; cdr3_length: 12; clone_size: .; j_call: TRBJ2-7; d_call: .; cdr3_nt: TGTGCCTCCGGGGCCGGCGCCTACGAGCAGTACTTC; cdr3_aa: CASGAGAYEQYF
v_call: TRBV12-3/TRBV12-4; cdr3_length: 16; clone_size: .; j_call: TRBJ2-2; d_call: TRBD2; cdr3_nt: TGTGCCAGCAGCCGTGGTGGACTAGCGTTAACCGGGGAGCTGTTTTTT; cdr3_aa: CASSRGGLALTGELFF